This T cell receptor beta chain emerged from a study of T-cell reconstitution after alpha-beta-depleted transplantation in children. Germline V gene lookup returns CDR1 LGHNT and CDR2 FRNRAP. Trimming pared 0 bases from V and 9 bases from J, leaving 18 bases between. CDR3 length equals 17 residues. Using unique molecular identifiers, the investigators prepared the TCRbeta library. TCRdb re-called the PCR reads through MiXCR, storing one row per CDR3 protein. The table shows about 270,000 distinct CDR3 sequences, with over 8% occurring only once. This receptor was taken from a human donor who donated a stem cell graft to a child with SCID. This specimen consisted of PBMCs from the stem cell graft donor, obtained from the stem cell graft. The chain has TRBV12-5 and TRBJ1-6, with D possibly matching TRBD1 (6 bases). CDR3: CASGLVLGGVWGSPLHF. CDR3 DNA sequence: TGTGCTAGTGGTTTGGTACTTGGGGGCGTATGGGGTTCACCCCTCCACTTT. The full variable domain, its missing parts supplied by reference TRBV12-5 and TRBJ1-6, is DARVTQTPRHKVTEMGQEVTMRCQPILGHNTVFWYRQTMMQGLELLAYFRNRAPLDDSGMPKDRFSAEMPDATLATLKIQPSEPRDSAVYFCASGLVLGGVWGSPLHFGNGTRLTVT.